This T cell receptor (beta chain) stems from a study of T cell responses to AZD1222 COVID-19 vaccine. Regarding the study as a whole: Baseline seropositives among AZD1222 recipients totaled only five to seven.

As concerns this clone: Its antigen is still unknown.

J lost 3 bases, V lost 4 bases, and 4 bases had no gene match. This CDR3 is 14 amino acids long. CDR1 and CDR2 from the germline V gene are SGHRS and YFSETQ. The protocol was immunoSEQ multiplex PCR, while the TCRdb copy is restricted to in-frame clones and leaves out a portion. The sample lists about 180,000 clones; 85% to 90% were seen once. The source material was peripheral blood, sampled 28 days after the second dose of the MenACWY control vaccine. The chain combines TRBV5-1 with TRBJ2-5, with 9 positions matching TRBD2. The sequence derives from an adult who received the MenACWY meningococcal vaccine as a control. The CDR3 loop is CASSVSGREETQYF. The CDR3 DNA is TGCGCCAGCAGCGTTAGCGGGAGAGAAGAGACCCAGTACTTC.